The 24 T cell receptor beta chains reported below all come from one sample, sequenced in a study of early T cells in non-severe SARS-CoV-2 infection. One entry per CDR3 protein, called by TCRdb with MiXCR from the 5' RACE reads. Here the sample spans approximately 90,000 distinct CDR3 sequences, more than 10% being singletons. The sample was whole blood, taken at baseline. The receptors here all came from an adult who was a healthcare worker with PCR-confirmed SARS-CoV-2 infection or an uninfected control (not recorded which).

This chain joins TRBV10-3 and TRBJ2-1, with TRBD2 identical over 10 bases. This CDR3 contains 15 residues. In germline, CDR1 is ENHRY, CDR2 SYGVKD. The V segment lost 7 bases and the J segment 6 bases; nucleotides outside the gene matches: 9. The CDR3 reads CAIKSGREWSNEQFF. The CDR3 bases are TGTGCCATCAAAAGCGGGAGGGAATGGTCCAATGAGCAGTTCTTC.

There are a few counts of this clonotype. The chain is built from TRBV12-3 or TRBV12-4 and TRBJ2-1, with 9 positions matching TRBD2. V shed 5 bases and J 3 bases; nucleotides not matched to a gene: 5. This CDR3 region has 15 residues. The chain's CDR3 is CASSPLSGGYNEQFF. CDR3 coding DNA: TGTGCCAGCAGTCCTCTTAGCGGGGGCTACAATGAGCAGTTCTTC.

The rearrangement joins TRBV4-2 to TRBJ1-2; D is unclear. With 3 bases removed from V and 4 bases from J, the gap between germline ends came to 15 bases. Germline V gene sequence: CDR1 LGHNA, CDR2 YNFKEQ. This CDR3 contains 15 residues. Written as DNA, the CDR3 is TGTGCCAGCAGCCATGAATCAGACGTCCTCTATGGCTACACCTTC. It codes for CASSHESDVLYGYTF.

The V gene is TRBV11-3, the J gene TRBJ1-3, with D possibly matching TRBD1 (5 bases). CDR3 length: 16 amino acids. Trimming shortened V by 1 base and J by 4 bases, and 14 bases separated the two germline ends. Germline CDR1 is SGHNT and CDR2 is YENEEA. The CDR3 region has the DNA TGTGCCAGCAGCTTAGCTTCTCCGCGGGGGGGAAACACCATATATTTT. Protein product: CASSLASPRGGNTIYF.

Here the CDR3 reads CASSLVGSYNEQFF. For the CDR3, the DNA is TGTGCCAGCAGCCTAGTAGGATCCTACAATGAGCAGTTCTTC. The rearrangement uses TRBV7-9 and TRBJ2-1, with D unresolved. Germline-derived CDR1 and CDR2 are SEHNR and FQNEAQ (reference sequence). This CDR3 has 14 amino acids. V was trimmed by 5 bases and J by 1 base, leaving 9 bases between them. The variable domain in full, with the rest retrieved from reference TRBV7-9 and TRBJ2-1, is DTGVSQNPRHKITKRGQNVTFRCDPISEHNRLYWYRQTLGQGPEFLTYFQNEAQLEKSRLLSDRFSAERPKGSFSTLEIQRTEQGDSAMYLCASSLVGSYNEQFFGPGTRLTVL.

V and J are TRBV7-9 and TRBJ2-1, with 11 bases that match TRBD2. The trim removed 5 bases at V and 5 bases at J, leaving 11 bases unmatched. The germline V gene encodes CDR1 SEHNR and CDR2 FQNEAQ (reference sequence). This CDR3 has 17 amino acids. Written as DNA, the CDR3 is TGTGCCAGCAGCCCCTTGCCGCTAGCGGGAGGAGACAATGAGCAGTTCTTC. Its translation is CASSPLPLAGGDNEQFF.

On this clonotype: Germline and junction disagree at one end, which may indicate a read error. This chain links TRBV12-3 or TRBV12-4 with TRBJ1-5; no definite D call. This CDR3 spans 13 amino acids. This CDR3 reads CASSSRPRREVNF. As DNA, the CDR3 is TGTGCCAGCAGTTCGCGGCCGAGGCGGGAGGTGAATTTT.

This clonotype appeared a few times. This chain uses TRBV7-9 with TRBJ1-1, with D possibly TRBD1 on 5 matching bases. Trimming shortened V by 2 bases and J by 4 bases, and 11 bases separated the two germline ends. Germline assignment: CDR1 SEHNR and CDR2 FQNEAQ (reference sequence). The length of the CDR3 is 14 residues. CDR3 DNA: TGTGCCAGCAGCTTACGGGACCTATCCACTGAAGCTTTCTTT. Translating it yields CASSLRDLSTEAFF.

The V call is TRBV9, the J call TRBJ2-1; perhaps TRBD2 as D (5 bases). This CDR3 region has 15 residues. The ends were cut back, 0 bases at V and 2 bases at J, with 9 bases in the middle. The germline V gene encodes CDR1 SGDLS and CDR2 YYNGEE. CDR3: CASSVGELAYNEQFF. The CDR3 coding sequence is TGTGCCAGCAGCGTAGGGGAACTAGCCTACAATGAGCAGTTCTTC.

The J gene is TRBJ2-5, the V gene TRBV7-6; the D gene could be TRBD1 or TRBD2 (5 bases each). The germline V and J ends were trimmed by 5 bases and 4 bases, with 17 bases remaining between them. Germline CDR1 reads SGHVS; CDR2 reads FNYEAQ. CDR3 length: 15 residues. CDR3 coding DNA: TGTGCCAGCAGCCCCGGCGTAGGGACCGGAGAGACCCAGTACTTC. It translates to CASSPGVGTGETQYF. Full variable domain (rest looked up from reference TRBV7-6 and TRBJ2-5): GAGVSQSPRYKVTKRGQDVALRCDPISGHVSLYWYRQALGQGPEFLTYFNYEAQQDKSGLPNDRFSAERPEGSISTLTIQRTEQRDSAMYRCASSPGVGTGETQYFGPGTRLLVL.

The chain links TRBV2 to TRBJ2-2; D remains ambiguous. Deletions cut 4 bases from V and 6 bases from J, with 15 bases between. The CDR3 covers 15 residues. Germline V gives CDR1 SNHLY, CDR2 FYNNEI. The CDR3 sequence is CASSANHGRSGELFF. The CDR3 bases are TGTGCCAGCAGTGCGAATCATGGGCGATCCGGGGAGCTGTTTTTT.

This clonotype was counted between two and nine times. The chain couples TRBV5-4 to TRBJ2-1; D may correspond to TRBD1 or TRBD2 (6 bases each). V dropped 3 bases and J dropped 8 bases, with 12 bases sitting between them. The CDR3 runs 13 residues. CDR1 and CDR2 (germline): SGHNT, YYREEE (reference sequence). The CDR3: CASSWGAQDEQFF. In DNA, the CDR3 is TGTGCCAGCAGCTGGGGGGCGCAGGATGAGCAGTTCTTC.

This clonotype has only a few counts. V is TRBV2 and J is TRBJ2-7; perhaps TRBD2 as D (6 bases). The length of the CDR3 is 16 residues. Germline V gene lookup returns CDR1 SNHLY and CDR2 FYNNEI. V lost 6 bases, J lost 2 bases, and 20 bases lay in between. The CDR3 DNA follows: TGTGCCAGCAGGCCTCGGCTCGGGGGTATGACCTACGAGCAGTACTTC. Residues: CASRPRLGGMTYEQYF.

The chain couples TRBV29-1 to TRBJ1-5, with TRBD1 identical over 8 bases. The germline V gene encodes CDR1 SQVTM and CDR2 ANQGSEA. The CDR3 consists of 13 residues. After removal of 6 bases from V and 6 bases from J, the junction contained 7 bases not matched to a gene. The CDR3 DNA sequence: TGCAGCGTCGGACAGGGCATAAGTCAGCCCCAGCATTTT. Its translation is CSVGQGISQPQHF. Drawing the rest from reference TRBV29-1 and TRBJ1-5, the complete variable domain is SAVISQKPSRDICQRGTSLTIQCQVDSQVTMMFWYRQQPGQSLTLIATANQGSEATYESGFVIDKFPISRPNLTFSTLTVSNMSPEDSSIYLCSVGQGISQPQHFGDGTRLSIL.

This clonotype came up a few times. The V and J genes are TRBV30 and TRBJ2-1, with 15 bases lining up with TRBD2. V lost 0 bases, J lost 7 bases, and 13 bases stayed unmatched. The V gene's germline CDR1 is GTSNPN and CDR2 SVGIG (reference sequence). The CDR3 is 19 residues long. CDR3 sequence reads: CAWSVLRTSGRAGGNEQFF. The CDR3 DNA follows: TGTGCCTGGAGTGTACTCAGGACTAGCGGGAGGGCCGGGGGAAATGAGCAGTTCTTC.

The V and J genes are TRBV6-5 and TRBJ1-1, with D maybe TRBD1 (5 bases). The CDR3 covers 15 residues. CDR1 and CDR2 from the germline V gene are MNHEY and SVGAGI. The V end lost 7 bases, the J end lost 2 bases, and 17 bases lay between the germline ends. DNA for the CDR3: TGTGCCAGCAAAAAGGGGCGACAGTCTAACACTGAAGCTTTCTTT. This encodes CASKKGRQSNTEAFF.

There are a few counts of this clonotype. The chain is built from TRBV7-9 and TRBJ1-6; possibly TRBD1 for D (5 bases). Trimming left V 5 bases short and J 1 base short, with 12 bases between. The CDR3 totals 16 residues. Germline values: CDR1 SEHNR, CDR2 FQNEAQ (reference sequence). CDR3 residues: CASSPPGRSYNSPLHF. CDR3 nucleotides: TGTGCCAGCAGCCCCCCGGGACGGTCCTATAATTCACCCCTCCACTTT. The full variable domain, with the rest looked up from reference TRBV7-9 and TRBJ1-6, is DTGVSQNPRHKITKRGQNVTFRCDPISEHNRLYWYRQTLGQGPEFLTYFQNEAQLEKSRLLSDRFSAERPKGSFSTLEIQRTEQGDSAMYLCASSPPGRSYNSPLHFGNGTRLTVT.

This clonotype was detected only a few times. The J gene is TRBJ2-1, the V gene TRBV11-3; D is unresolved. This CDR3 region has 11 residues. Germline CDR1 is SGHNT and CDR2 is YENEEA. V was cut by 0 bases and J by 6 bases, with 0 bases left in between. CDR3: CASSLDNEQFF. CDR3 nucleotide sequence: TGTGCCAGCAGCTTAGACAATGAGCAGTTCTTC.

This clonotype has a handful of counts. This rearrangement joins TRBV5-1 to TRBJ2-2, with 8 bases aligning to TRBD2. This CDR3 has 16 amino acids. V shed 4 bases and J 5 bases; nucleotides not matched to a gene: 10. Germline CDR1 is SGHRS and CDR2 is YFSETQ. The CDR3 DNA reads as TGCGCCAGCAGCCTATCTGCGGGAGGAGGAACCGGGGAGCTGTTTTTT. Translating gives CASSLSAGGGTGELFF.

The J gene is TRBJ2-1, the V gene TRBV29-1; no definite D call. The CDR3 sequence is 11 residues long. Trimming stripped 7 bases from V and 6 bases from J, with 10 bases between. Germline CDR1 SQVTM, CDR2 ANQGSEA. The chain's CDR3 is CSGLRANEQFF. The CDR3, as DNA: TGCAGCGGACTTAGGGCCAATGAGCAGTTCTTC.

This clonotype was found a few times. The V gene is TRBV7-9, the J gene TRBJ2-5, with D perhaps TRBD2 (6 bases). Trimming left V 0 bases short and J 5 bases short, with 13 bases between. Germline CDR1 SEHNR, CDR2 FQNEAQ (reference sequence). This CDR3 is built from 15 residues. CDR3 bases: TGTGCCAGCAGCTTAGCGCTGGGCGGGATGGAGACCCAGTACTTC. Translated, it gives CASSLALGGMETQYF.

The J gene is TRBJ2-3, the V gene TRBV13, with 7 bases lining up with TRBD2. The germline V gene has CDR1 PRHDT and CDR2 FYEKMQ (reference sequence). The CDR3 is made up of 14 amino acids. With 4 bases clipped from V and 7 bases from J, the junction kept 8 bases outside the gene matches. For the CDR3, the DNA is TGTGCCAGCAGCTCCACGACTAGCACCCATACGCAGTATTTT. Protein sequence: CASSSTTSTHTQYF.

This clonotype was seen only a few times. This chain links TRBV21-1 with TRBJ2-3. TRBV21-1 is a listed pseudogene. This CDR3 has 17 residues. CDR3 loop: CAPCSNRIKQLTDTQYF. CDR3 coding DNA: TGTGCCCCTTGCAGCAATAGGATCAAGCAGCTCACAGATACGCAGTATTTT.

There are many counts of this clonotype. This chain joins TRBV19 and TRBJ1-6; unclear D gene. The CDR3 has 12 residues. Germline V gives CDR1 LNHDA, CDR2 SQIVND (reference sequence). Trimming took off 7 bases at V and 8 bases at J, with 9 bases between the two ends. Here the CDR3 reads CASNYGDSPLHF. The CDR3, as DNA: TGTGCCAGTAATTATGGGGATTCACCCCTCCACTTT.